Shown below are 8 T cell receptor delta chains from a single sample sequenced in a study of gamma-delta T cells after stem cell transplantation. TCRdb reanalyzed the RT-PCR reads using CATT. The sample yields some 5,700 delta-chain clones, 9.8% seen once. Source material: gamma-delta T cells. The receptor set was obtained from a human donor. It is not recorded whose cells these are; they may come from a transplant donor.

The chain links TRDV2 to TRDJ1; 13 bases agree with TRDD3. In germline, CDR1 is GEAIGNYY, CDR2 EKD. Trimming cost V 3 bases and J 0 bases; bases outside gene matches: 18. The CDR3 extends over 21 amino acids. DNA of the CDR3: TGTGCCTGTGACCCTGTACGTTCCGAACTGGGGGATACGCAGTACACCGATAAACTCATCTTT. Translated, it gives CACDPVRSELGDTQYTDKLIF.

This clone was detected only a few times. The chain joins TRDV2 to TRDJ1; TRDD3 matches 10 bases. CDR1 is GEAIGNYY and CDR2 is EKD in the germline V gene. The junction had 7 bases not matched to a gene; V was cut back by 0 bases and J by 1 base. This CDR3 has 17 residues. In DNA form, the CDR3 reads TGTGCCTGTGACACCCTCGGTACTGGGGGATCCACCGATAAACTCATCTTT. Encoded protein: CACDTLGTGGSTDKLIF.

This clone is medium-sized within its sample. This same CDR3 is encoded by further DNA sequences in the sample. The chain has TRDV2 and TRDJ1; 9 bases fit TRDD3. The junction had 4 bases not matched to a gene; V was cut back by 0 bases and J by 0 bases. The V gene's germline CDR1 is GEAIGNYY and CDR2 EKD. The CDR3 sequence is 16 residues long. CDR3 sequence: CACDTVGIRDTDKLIF. The CDR3 DNA reads TGTGCCTGTGACACCGTGGGGATACGAGACACCGATAAACTCATCTTT.

Sample share makes this clone medium-sized. This specimen includes other DNA sequences encoding the same CDR3. The CDR3 sequence is CACDSLRSGGYADKLIF. In DNA, the CDR3 is TGTGCCTGTGACTCACTCCGGTCTGGGGGATACGCCGATAAACTCATCTTT. The chain recombines TRDV2 with TRDJ1; 12 nucleotides align to TRDD3. The germline CDR1 and CDR2 sequences are GEAIGNYY and EKD. This CDR3 has 17 residues. After removal of 3 bases from V and 3 bases from J, the junction contained 10 bases not matched to a gene.

This clone was observed a few times. Since a much larger clone is just one base distant, this may be a read error. Other nucleotide sequences in the sample specify the same CDR3. The chain joins TRDV2 to TRDJ1; 9 nucleotides match TRDD3. CDR1 is GEAIGNYY, CDR2 EKD, per germline. The CDR3 is made up of 16 amino acids. Here the CDR3 DNA reads TGTGCCTGTGACTCCCTGGGGGATGAGTACACCGACAAACTCATCTTT. It codes for CACDSLGDEYTDKLIF.

The chain recombines TRDV2 with TRDJ1; D is uncertain. The CDR3 spans 14 residues. The V and J ends lost 3 bases and 0 bases respectively, with 10 bases between them. Germline V CDR1 and CDR2: GEAIGNYY, EKD. The CDR3 DNA sequence: TGTGCCTGTGACTCCCTGCTTCACACCGATAAACTCATCTTT. Translated: CACDSLLHTDKLIF.

This clone was found a few times. It may be a read error: a sequence one base away is much more abundant. Within the sample, other DNA sequences also encode this same CDR3. The chain uses TRDV2 and TRDJ1, with D tentatively TRDD3 (5 bases). The CDR3 contains 18 residues. Germline assignment: CDR1 GEAIGNYY and CDR2 EKD. V shed 0 bases and J shed 0 bases, with 19 bases lying between them. This CDR3 reads CACDTVAGGPRYTDKLIF. In DNA, the CDR3 is TGTGCCTGTGACACCGTTGCCGGGGGGCCACGTTACACCGATAAACTCATCTTT.

This clone was picked up a small number of times. The TCRdb protein comes from a much larger clone and disagrees with this DNA's translation at residue 5, likely due to a read error; the protein given here is derived from the DNA. Here the CDR3 reads CACDIAWGTDSWDTRQMFF. CDR3 nucleotide sequence: TGTGCCTGTGACATTGCCTGGGGGACCGACTCCTGGGACACCCGACAGATGTTTTTC. V and J are TRDV2 and TRDJ3; 8 bases agree with TRDD3. CDR3 length equals 19 residues. Germline assignment: CDR1 GEAIGNYY and CDR2 EKD. V shed 2 bases, J shed 0 bases, and the junction held 8 bases outside the gene matches.